This T cell receptor beta chain was found in a study of cytomegalovirus exposure and HLA in healthy donors. Primers: 60 Vbeta forward and 13 Jbeta reverse. Clones were sequenced by immunoSEQ multiplex PCR, and TCRdb holds only the in-frame ones, with some missing. Altogether 200,000 or so clones are present, roughly four fifths being singletons, with the ten largest covering around 0.1%. This CDR3 has 13 amino acids. Germline V lookup: CDR1 SGHAT, CDR2 FQNNGV. V lost 1 base, J lost 6 bases, and 9 bases lay in between. The sequencing sample was made of PBMCs. The source of this sequence is a boy between 2 and 15 years old in good health and CMV-seronegative. The rearrangement uses TRBV11-2 and TRBJ1-1; D is unresolved. This chain's CDR3 is CASSLGLGAEAFF. The CDR3 bases are TGTGCCAGCAGCTTAGGCCTCGGGGCTGAAGCTTTCTTT.